This passage covers 8 T cell receptor beta chains from one sample sequenced in a study of T cells in Graves' hyperthyroidism and ophthalmopathy. Amplified regions were TCR beta CDR3 sequences from RNA transcripts. An initial round of RT-PCR targeting the TCR CDR3 relied on the HTBI primer set. TCRdb ran MiXCR on the multiplex PCR reads and lists one entry per CDR3 protein. This table has a few hundred thousand distinct CDR3 sequences, around 16% appearing once. Input material: blood. The receptors derive from a woman younger than 45 with Graves' hyperthyroidism.

The sample holds many counts of this clonotype. The chain couples TRBV2 to TRBJ2-4; 9 positions agree with TRBD2. V lost 8 bases and J lost 1; bases outside the gene matches: 0. This CDR3 contains 13 residues. Germline CDR1 SNHLY, CDR2 FYNNEI. The CDR3 bases are TGTGCCAGCGGGACTAGCGCCAAAAACATTCAGTACTTC. Translated, it gives CASGTSAKNIQYF.

This clonotype was counted a few times. The gene calls are TRBV10-3 and TRBJ2-7; D perhaps matches TRBD1 (5 bases). Trimming cost V 6 bases and J 2 bases, with 8 bases left between them. The length of the CDR3 is 12 residues. CDR1 is ENHRY and CDR2 is SYGVKD in the germline V gene. CDR3 DNA sequence: TGTGCCATCAGCGCAGGGACCTACGAGCAGTACTTC. The encoded protein is CAISAGTYEQYF.

Many counts were recorded for this clonotype. The V call is TRBV6-5, the J call TRBJ2-1; 11 bases map to TRBD2. Germline values: CDR1 MNHEY, CDR2 SVGAGI. The CDR3 covers 20 residues. V was clipped by 2 bases and J by 5 bases; unmatched bases: 17. This CDR3 reads CASSYPGTSGALPWDNEQFF. The CDR3 DNA is TGTGCCAGCAGTTACCCTGGGACTAGCGGAGCCCTCCCTTGGGACAATGAGCAGTTCTTC.

This clonotype came up a few times. The chain joins TRBV5-6 to TRBJ2-7; 8 nucleotides agree with TRBD1. The trim removed 3 bases at V and 0 bases at J, leaving 8 bases unmatched. Germline V gene lookup returns CDR1 SGHDT and CDR2 YYEEEE. The CDR3 extends over 16 amino acids. DNA for the CDR3: TGTGCCAGCAGCTGGAGGGGACAGGCCAACTCCTACGAGCAGTACTTC. This sequence encodes CASSWRGQANSYEQYF.

In its sample, this clonotype was seen many times. The chain recombines TRBV7-2 with TRBJ2-7, with TRBD2 identical over 8 bases. This CDR3 spans 16 amino acids. Trimming cost V 1 base and J 1 base; bases outside gene matches: 6. Germline V CDR1 and CDR2: SGHTA, FQGNSA. The CDR3, as DNA: TGTGCCAGCAGCTTAGGAAGTAGCGGGACTTCCTACGAGCAGTACTTC. Amino acid sequence: CASSLGSSGTSYEQYF.

V and J are TRBV20-1 and TRBJ1-6, with D possibly matching TRBD1 (5 bases). The CDR3 length is 16 residues. The V and J ends lost 6 bases and 4 bases respectively, with 19 bases between them. CDR1 and CDR2 from the germline V gene are DFQATT and SNEGSKA (reference sequence). The CDR3 DNA follows: TGCAGTGCCCGGAATATGTATCAGGGTTATAATTCACCCCTCCACTTT. Its protein is CSARNMYQGYNSPLHF.

This clonotype was picked up many times. This chain connects TRBV2 to TRBJ2-7, with TRBD2 matching 13 bases. With 7 bases clipped from V and 5 bases from J, the junction kept 8 bases outside the gene matches. Germline V gene lookup returns CDR1 SNHLY and CDR2 FYNNEI. The CDR3 runs to 15 residues. DNA for the CDR3: TGTGCCAGCACCGGGACTAGCGGGATCGTCGACGAGCAGTACTTC. It codes for CASTGTSGIVDEQYF.

There are many counts of this clonotype. The V and J genes are TRBV30 and TRBJ1-3, with 8 bases lining up with TRBD1. J was trimmed by 4 bases and V by 3 bases; bases with no gene match: 5. Germline loops: CDR1 GTSNPN, CDR2 SVGIG (reference sequence). CDR3 size: 14 residues. In nucleotides, the CDR3 is TGTGCCTGGAGAAGGGGGACAGGAGGAAACACCATATATTTT. Translating gives CAWRRGTGGNTIYF.